The 20 T cell receptor beta chains below were found in one sample sequenced in a study of human T cells and chemical hapten exposure. The time point is: patch test 3, about 24 weeks after DPC sensitization. The treatment here: therapeutic diphenylcyclopropenone sensitization with weekly scalp DPC. MiXCR was run by TCRdb on the RACE reads, yielding one entry per CDR3 protein. The data contain 80,000 to 100,000 distinct CDR3 sequences, 9.5% to 13% of them singletons. The material was whole blood, obtained in connection with sensitization to the hapten diphenylcyclopropenone (DPC). The receptor set was obtained from a woman aged 30 to 39 with alopecia areata. Some clones in this sample may be carry-over from other donors' samples.

There are many counts of this clonotype. The chain couples TRBV28 to TRBJ2-3; 9 positions match TRBD2. J lost 0 bases, V lost 2 bases, and 12 bases had no gene match. Looked up from germline, CDR1 is MDHEN and CDR2 is SYDVKM. The CDR3 has 19 amino acids. The CDR3 sequence: CASSLSSGSTPYSTDTQYF. CDR3 nucleotide sequence: TGTGCCAGCAGTTTAAGTAGCGGGAGTACTCCCTATAGCACAGATACGCAGTATTTT.

The chain has TRBV28 and TRBJ1-2; D gene unclear. CDR1 and CDR2 from the germline V gene are MDHEN and SYDVKM. This CDR3 spans 12 amino acids. The V gene lost 1 base and the J gene lost 5 bases, with 5 bases spanning the gap. CDR3 in DNA: TGTGCCAGCAGTTTATACGGGTATGGCTACACCTTC. This codes for CASSLYGYGYTF.

This clonotype was detected many times. The chain couples TRBV28 to TRBJ2-5, with no clear D. V lost 3 bases, J lost 9 bases, and 8 bases lay in between. CDR1 is MDHEN and CDR2 is SYDVKM in the germline V gene. The CDR3 sequence is 11 residues long. The CDR3 nucleotides are TGTGCCAGCAGTTTGGGGAAGCCCCAGTACTTC. Translated, it gives CASSLGKPQYF.

This chain links TRBV29-1 with TRBJ2-3; possible D gene TRBD2, 6 bases. In germline, CDR1 is SQVTM, CDR2 ANQGSEA. This CDR3 contains 12 residues. The germline V and J ends were trimmed by 2 bases and 15 bases, with 18 bases remaining between them. CDR3 sequence: CSVETGQAGRYF. The CDR3 DNA reads TGCAGCGTTGAAACAGGTCAGGCGGGGCGATATTTT.

This clonotype was recorded at least ten times. V gene TRBV7-9 combines with J gene TRBJ2-1, with D perhaps being TRBD1 or TRBD2 (5 bases each). The V gene lost 3 bases and the J gene lost 8 bases, with 14 bases spanning the gap. The CDR3 totals 14 residues. The V gene's germline CDR1 is SEHNR and CDR2 FQNEAQ (reference sequence). The CDR3 loop reads CASSFMTLGDEQFF. The CDR3 region has the DNA TGTGCCAGCAGCTTCATGACCCTGGGGGATGAGCAGTTCTTC.

The chain carries TRBV7-2 and TRBJ2-5; D unclear. CDR3 size: 13 residues. The V gene's germline CDR1 is SGHTA and CDR2 FQGNSA. The V end was cut by 1 base, the J end by 4 bases, with 7 bases between. CDR3 DNA sequence: TGTGCCAGCAGCTTAGGGGCGGTAGAGACCCAGTACTTC. Translated, it gives CASSLGAVETQYF. Full variable domain (outside the CDR3, taken from reference TRBV7-2 and TRBJ2-5): GAGVSQSPSNKVTEKGKDVELRCDPISGHTALYWYRQSLGQGLEFLIYFQGNSAPDKSGLPSDRFSAERTGGSVSTLTIQRTQQEDSAVYLCASSLGAVETQYFGPGTRLLVL.

There are many counts of this clonotype. V and J are TRBV7-9 and TRBJ1-1; no reliable D call. V was trimmed by 7 bases and J by 6 bases, leaving 12 bases between them. The CDR3 spans 12 residues. Looked up from germline, CDR1 is SEHNR and CDR2 is FQNEAQ (reference sequence). The CDR3 coding sequence is TGTGCCAGCACCGCTTTCTTGGCTGAAGCTTTCTTT. This sequence encodes CASTAFLAEAFF.

This clonotype has just a few counts. V and J are TRBV18 and TRBJ2-1, with TRBD1 identical over 9 bases. V trimming: 7 bases; J trimming: 7 bases; junction bases outside the gene matches: 8. The CDR3 runs to 14 residues. Germline V CDR1 and CDR2: KGHSH, LQKENI. CDR3 amino acids: CASFAGQGYNEQFF. The CDR3 DNA reads as TGTGCCAGCTTTGCGGGACAGGGTTATAATGAGCAGTTCTTC.

This clonotype was counted between two and nine times. The chain has TRBV29-1 and TRBJ2-1, with 8 positions matching TRBD1. The CDR3 has 15 residues. V gave up 7 bases and J gave up 6 bases; unmatched junction bases: 14. CDR1 and CDR2 from the germline V gene are SQVTM and ANQGSEA. The CDR3, as DNA: TGCAGCGCCCTAACCGCCGGGACAGGTGTCAATGAGCAGTTCTTC. Translating gives CSALTAGTGVNEQFF.

Ten or more counts support this clonotype. The junction shows a germline mismatch at one end, possibly a read error. V is TRBV13 and J is TRBJ2-3, with D unresolved. Germline loops: CDR1 PRHDT, CDR2 FYEKMQ (reference sequence). The CDR3 consists of 17 residues. CDR3 residues: CASSLGRPLSGTDTQYF. The DNA of the CDR3 is TGTGCCAGCAGCCTAGGGCGGCCCCTCTCCGGCACAGATACGCAGTATTTT.

The chain recombines TRBV6-5 with TRBJ2-7; D may be TRBD1 (6 bases). The CDR3 length is 15 residues. V was cut by 2 bases and J by 2 bases, with 13 bases left in between. Germline V lookup: CDR1 MNHEY, CDR2 SVGAGI. The CDR3, as DNA: TGTGCCAGCAGTTACGGCAGGGGTGGTACCTACGAGCAGTACGTC. Protein: CASSYGRGGTYEQYV.

V gene TRBV3-1 combines with J gene TRBJ2-5; D uncertain. In germline, CDR1 is LGHDT, CDR2 YNNKEL (reference sequence). The CDR3 consists of 15 residues. V lost 1 base to trimming and J lost 1 base, with 10 bases between them. The CDR3 spells CASSQASVAQETQYF. CDR3 bases: TGTGCCAGCAGCCAAGCGTCGGTAGCCCAAGAGACCCAGTACTTC.

This clonotype was picked up many times. The gene calls are TRBV13 and TRBJ2-3; D might be TRBD1 or TRBD2, each matching 6 bases. The CDR3 loop spans 15 amino acids. The V end lost 6 bases, the J end lost 3 bases, and 16 bases lay between the germline ends. In germline, CDR1 is PRHDT, CDR2 FYEKMQ (reference sequence). CDR3 sequence: CASRDGGRTTDTQYF. DNA for the CDR3: TGTGCCAGCAGAGACGGGGGCCGAACTACAGATACGCAGTATTTT.

This clonotype was seen many times. This chain connects TRBV18 to TRBJ1-2; D unresolved. Germline CDR1 reads KGHSH; CDR2 reads LQKENI. The CDR3 covers 16 residues. Trimming took 2 bases from V and 0 from J, leaving 13 bases between them. The CDR3 loop reads CASSPNLEGANYGYTF. The CDR3 DNA is TGTGCCAGCTCACCAAACTTAGAGGGCGCTAACTATGGCTACACCTTC.

CDR3 loop: CASSLGPNSGRGYNEQFF. CDR3 bases: TGTGCCAGCAGCTTAGGCCCGAATAGCGGGAGGGGTTACAATGAGCAGTTCTTC. V gene TRBV7-6 combines with J gene TRBJ2-1, with 11 bases fitting TRBD2. V shed 1 base, J shed 4 bases, and the junction held 9 bases outside the gene matches. Germline V gene sequence: CDR1 SGHVS, CDR2 FNYEAQ. This CDR3 is built from 18 residues.

The chain recombines TRBV20-1 with TRBJ1-1; D is unclear. In germline, CDR1 is DFQATT, CDR2 SNEGSKA (reference sequence). CDR3 length: 14 residues. Trimming cost V 1 base and J 1 base, with 10 bases left between them. CDR3 DNA: TGCAGTGCTAGAGGATCGCTTGGGAACACTGAAGCTTTCTTT. Encoded protein: CSARGSLGNTEAFF.

This clonotype appeared many times. The CDR3 region is CASSGGTDNEQFF. Written as DNA, the CDR3 is TGTGCCAGCAGCGGGGGGACCGACAATGAGCAGTTCTTC. The V gene is TRBV7-6, the J gene TRBJ2-1; a weak D match, TRBD2 (6 bases). CDR1 is SGHVS and CDR2 is FNYEAQ in the germline V gene. This CDR3 comprises 13 residues. V lost 5 bases and J 5 bases, leaving 10 bases between the germline ends.

The table lists this clonotype with many counts. V usage is TRBV20-1 and J usage is TRBJ2-4; the D call may be TRBD1 or TRBD2 (6 bases each). The germline V gene has CDR1 DFQATT and CDR2 SNEGSKA (reference sequence). V was shortened by 0 bases and J by 0 bases, with 12 bases between the two germline ends. The CDR3 contains 16 residues. The CDR3 sequence is CSARDIRGEAKNIQYF. DNA for the CDR3: TGCAGTGCTAGAGATATAAGGGGGGAAGCCAAAAACATTCAGTACTTC.

This clonotype has a count of ten or more. V and J are TRBV19 and TRBJ2-2, with 8 bases lining up with TRBD1. J gave up 4 bases and V 0 bases, and 4 bases lay outside the gene matches. CDR1 and CDR2 from the germline V gene are LNHDA and SQIVND (reference sequence). The CDR3 runs to 16 residues. CDR3 coding DNA: TGTGCCAGTAGTATAGATTCAGGGGGCAGCACCGGGGAGCTGTTTTTT. Encoded protein: CASSIDSGGSTGELFF.

The rearrangement links TRBV29-1 to TRBJ2-7; D possibly uses TRBD1 or TRBD2 (7 bases each). The germline gives CDR1 SQVTM, CDR2 ANQGSEA. V was cut by 4 bases and J by 12 bases, with 22 bases left in between. This CDR3 is 13 amino acids long. The CDR3 region is CSVVLFRGDRVYF. The CDR3 DNA is TGCAGCGTTGTTTTATTTCGGGGGGACAGAGTGTACTTC.